This T cell receptor beta chain was identified in a study of blood T cell repertoires in COVID-19 (dated by TCRdb to 2020 to 2021). The study in broad terms: Collaborator samples came from the United States, Italy and Spain and covered acute and convalescent phases of COVID-19. The prospective study material was composed of cDNA or gDNA derived from T cells, B-cell-depleted T cells, or PBMCs. Deeply sampled blood TCRbeta repertoires from subjects exposed to, actively infected with, or recovered from COVID-19 were included in the dataset. The repertoires were released in a freely available public database intended as a resource for research on the immune response to SARS-CoV-2. The samples were drawn from two sources: the first 160 participants of the ongoing ImmuneRACE study, and 1,000 to 1,500 subjects contributed by 6 global collaborators. A de-identified subject ID, COVID-19 status, age in years and sex were almost always included in the sample metadata. Where available, HLA class I and class II types were taken from metadata supplied by the sample provider and were not determined by assay-based typing. Overall study outcomes, separate from this receptor: The quantity of clinical and demographic metadata differed by source and by participant and was supplied without curation.

Each collaborating institution followed its own protocols to collect whole blood in K2EDTA tubes. For TCRbeta analysis, collaborators shipped samples in one of three forms: frozen whole blood, isolated PBMCs, or DNA extracted from either of those sample types. CDR1 LGHDT and CDR2 YNNKEL are derived from the germline V gene (reference sequence). The CDR3, from cysteine to phenylalanine, totals 15 residues. Only the CDR3 portion is preserved as DNA: 45 bases, with reading frame beginning at the first base. At the junction V is shortened by 2 bases and J by 5 bases, with 12 bases in between. TCRbeta CDR3 regions were amplified from genomic DNA using the immunoSEQ Assay, a bias-controlled multiplex PCR. The paper's data handling went like this. Within the assay, amplification of reference gene primers was used to estimate how many nucleated cells each sample contained. Sequence reads were collapsed and filtered to measure the absolute abundance of every unique TCRbeta CDR3 rearrangement. For each sample, productive Simpson clonality was calculated as the square root of Simpson's diversity index over productive rearrangements. Entries here come from immuneACCESS through TCRdb and include only in-frame sequences with V and J called. Some clones fail to appear in such tables; in the studies checked, an unresolved V gene covers under half of the shortfall, and the cause of the remainder is unknown. That table gives V, J and clone size, and the DNA gave D and trimming. Across this sample there are 90,000 to 120,000 clones, with more than 70% seen only once. More than 4% of the sample goes to the ten largest clones.

Comments on this clone: Its recognized antigen is unknown. No qualities accompany the bases; no much larger clone lies one base away.

The TCR was taken from a human donor in a cohort sampled during active COVID-19. Material: peripheral blood. The V and J segments used are TRBV3-1 (or the pseudogene TRBV3-2) and TRBJ2-2; a confident D gene designation cannot be given. The nucleotide sequence is TGTGCCAGCAGCCAAACCCTCCTATATACCGGGGAGCTGTTTTTT. Translated, this gives CASSQTLLYTGELFF.